These 2 T cell receptor beta chains were all obtained from the same sample, sequenced in a study of T cells in Graves' hyperthyroidism and ophthalmopathy. RNA transcripts provided the source from which TCR beta CDR3 regions were amplified. RT-PCR in the first round (using the HTBI primer set) targeted the TCR CDR3. Via MiXCR, TCRdb re-called the multiplex PCR reads, giving one row per CDR3 protein. The profile covers approximately 690,000 distinct CDR3 sequences, with under 25% appearing a single time and around a third taken by the ten largest. Sample: blood. Source of these receptors: a man aged 25-40 years with Graves' ophthalmopathy.

This clonotype was counted a few times. The gene calls are TRBV7-2 and TRBJ1-2, with 7 nucleotides matching TRBD1. The V gene's germline CDR1 is SGHTA and CDR2 FQGNSA. J gave up 7 bases and V 5 bases, and 7 bases lay outside the gene matches. The CDR3 loop spans 13 amino acids. CDR3 in amino acids: CASSARQGSGYTF. The CDR3 DNA is TGTGCCAGCAGCGCCCGACAGGGCAGTGGCTACACCTTC.

This clonotype was found a few times. The gene calls are TRBV13 and TRBJ2-5; 7 nucleotides align to TRBD1. The V and J ends lost 5 bases and 4 bases, in that order; junction bases with no gene match: 10. Germline V CDR1 and CDR2: PRHDT, FYEKMQ (reference sequence). The CDR3 is made up of 15 amino acids. This CDR3 reads CASSLGTEGRETQYF. The CDR3 DNA is TGTGCCAGCAGCCTCGGGACAGAGGGGCGAGAGACCCAGTACTTC.